This is a list of T cell receptor beta chains from one sample in a study of lymphopenia after photon versus proton radiotherapy. Data came from immunoSEQ multiplex PCR; TCRdb stores just in-frame clones and leaves some out. This sample yields 40,000 or so clones, of which approximately 90% are seen a single time; approximately 16% belongs to the top ten. This sample comprised peripheral blood, obtained from a patient treated with photon-based radiotherapy. The receptors shown here come from a man in his 60s with cholangiocarcinoma. Both conserved end residues are part of each CDR3. D genes are given only for firm matches. Some rows mark clone size as missing; the rest say once, few, many or name a class of expanded clone.

.	TRBD1	TRBJ1-2	TRBV27	CASSLLPDRAGYGYTF	TGTGCCAGCAGTTTACTCCCCGACAGGGCAGGATATGGCTACACCTTC
few	.	TRBJ2-3	TRBV7-3	CASSSSDYTTDTQYF	TGTGCCAGCAGCTCGTCGGACTATACCACAGATACGCAGTATTTT
.	.	TRBJ1-4	TRBV5-1	CASSLGQEGVANEKLFF	TGCGCCAGCAGCTTGGGACAGGAGGGGGTAGCTAATGAAAAACTGTTTTTT
once	.	TRBJ2-7	TRBV2	CASTGEVAGSGEQYF	TGTGCCAGCACCGGGGAGGTGGCAGGGAGCGGCGAGCAGTACTTC
few	.	TRBJ1-5	TRBV2	CASRPPNQPQHF	TGTGCCAGCAGGCCCCCCAATCAGCCCCAGCATTTT
.	.	TRBJ2-7	TRBV2	CARRHTESYEQYF	TGTGCCAGGAGACATACAGAGTCCTACGAGCAGTACTTC
.	.	TRBJ2-5	TRBV7-9	CASSLLSSGETQYF	TGTGCCAGCAGCTTATTGTCTAGTGGGGAGACCCAGTACTTC
.	.	TRBJ1-4	TRBV10-3	CAISESIGRGSATNEKLFF	TGTGCCATCAGTGAGTCGATTGGGAGGGGGAGTGCAACTAATGAAAAACTGTTTTTT
.	.	TRBJ2-2	TRBV7-3	CASSFELNTGELFF	TGTGCCAGCAGCTTTGAACTGAACACCGGGGAGCTGTTTTTT
few	TRBD1	TRBJ2-5	TRBV5-4	CASSPMTGAQETQYF	TGTGCCAGCAGCCCCATGACAGGGGCGCAGGAGACCCAGTACTTC
.	.	TRBJ2-1	TRBV14	CASSLQGGFYNEQFF	TGTGCCAGCAGCCTACAGGGGGGGTTTTACAATGAGCAGTTCTTC
.	TRBD2	TRBJ2-7	TRBV5-4	CASSMGLAGSSYEQYF	TGTGCCAGCAGCATGGGACTAGCGGGGAGCTCCTACGAGCAGTACTTC
.	.	TRBJ2-7	TRBV28	CASSEGSLYEQYF	TGTGCCAGCTCAGAGGGCTCACTCTACGAGCAGTACTTC
.	TRBD1	TRBJ1-1	TRBV18	CASSQGQGVAFF	TGTGCCAGCTCACAAGGACAGGGCGTAGCTTTCTTT
once	.	TRBJ1-1	TRBV6-6	CASSYPLGRGETEAFF	TGTGCCAGCAGTTACCCCCTCGGCAGGGGAGAAACTGAAGCTTTCTTT
.	.	TRBJ2-7	TRBV6-5	CASSSPREAFTYEQYF	TGTGCCAGCAGTTCGCCGAGGGAGGCCTTTACCTACGAGCAGTACTTC
.	.	TRBJ2-5	TRBV9	CASSPRVALETQYF	TGTGCCAGCAGCCCCCGGGTAGCATTAGAGACCCAGTACTTC
.	.	TRBJ1-1	TRBV20-1	CSARYTEAFF	TGCAGTGCCAGATACACTGAAGCTTTCTTT
.	.	TRBJ2-2	TRBV10-3	CAISPSEGANTGELFF	TGTGCCATCAGCCCTTCCGAGGGAGCGAACACCGGGGAGCTGTTTTTT
.	.	TRBJ1-2	TRBV11-2	CASSLDENNYGYTF	TGTGCCAGCAGCTTAGATGAGAACAACTATGGCTACACCTTC
once	.	TRBJ2-6	TRBV5-1	CASSLAGSQSSGANVLTF	TGCGCCAGCAGCTTGGCCGGTTCCCAAAGCTCTGGGGCCAACGTCCTGACTTTC
.	TRBD1	TRBJ1-1	TRBV27	CATRGGRGNTEAFF	TGTGCCACCAGGGGGGGGCGCGGCAACACTGAAGCTTTCTTT
.	.	TRBJ1-1	TRBV4-1	CASSQGQMNTEAFF	TGCGCCAGCAGCCAAGGGCAGATGAACACTGAAGCTTTCTTT
.	.	TRBJ2-3	TRBV10-3	CAISESVVPSTDTQYF	TGTGCCATCAGTGAGTCCGTAGTTCCTAGCACAGATACGCAGTATTTT
.	.	TRBJ2-7	TRBV2	CASSVLGVGEQYF	TGTGCCAGCAGTGTATTGGGGGTGGGCGAGCAGTACTTC
.	TRBD1	TRBJ1-1	TRBV11-2	CASSSLQGRAEAFF	TGTGCCAGCAGCTCCCTACAGGGGAGGGCTGAAGCTTTCTTT
.	.	TRBJ2-7	TRBV7-2	CASSLAGDHEQYF	TGTGCCAGCAGCTTAGCAGGGGACCACGAGCAGTACTTC
once	.	TRBJ2-1	TRBV5-6	CASSFSGNPGTYHNEQFF	TGTGCCAGCAGCTTCTCAGGGAACCCCGGGACCTACCACAATGAGCAGTTCTTC
.	.	TRBJ1-6	TRBV18	CASSRQRQGVDSPLHF	TGTGCCAGCTCTCGACAACGTCAGGGCGTAGATTCACCCCTCCACTTT
.	TRBD2	TRBJ2-1	TRBV6-1	CASRTGGLAANEQFF	TGTGCCAGCAGGACGGGGGGACTAGCGGCCAATGAGCAGTTCTTC
.	.	TRBJ2-7	TRBV7-9	CASSSSAATYRHEQYF	TGTGCCAGCAGCTCCTCCGCGGCAACTTACCGCCACGAGCAGTACTTC